This T cell receptor beta chain was documented in a study of T cell repertoires in cytomegalovirus infection. Study as a whole: Public TCR beta signature analysis indicated the presence of both CMV infection and matching HLA type. Study outcomes and limitations: Public TCR beta family frequency separated CMV-and-HLA carriers, including in an independent cohort. Across the ex vivo response, the dominant clonotypes were HLA-C-restricted CMV-specific TCR beta clonotypes.

Each CDR3 protein is one row after TCRdb ran MiXCR on the reads. The sample holds 150,000 to 200,000 distinct CDR3 sequences, roughly 28% seen once. Of note for this clonotype: Its specificity is unknown.

The CDR3 extends over 15 amino acids. Germline V gives CDR1 SEHNR, CDR2 FQNEAQ (reference sequence). V was pared by 4 bases and J by 1 base, with 5 bases of the junction left unmatched. The chain is built from TRBV7-9 and TRBJ2-7; 9 nucleotides line up with TRBD1. This clonotype was sampled from a human donor in good health (CMV status not recorded). Some clones in this sample may be carry-over from other donors' samples. Sequencing input: PBMCs. The CDR3 region has the DNA TGTGCCAGCAGCTCCACCGGGACAGGGTCCTACGAGCAGTACTTC. Translating it yields CASSSTGTGSYEQYF.